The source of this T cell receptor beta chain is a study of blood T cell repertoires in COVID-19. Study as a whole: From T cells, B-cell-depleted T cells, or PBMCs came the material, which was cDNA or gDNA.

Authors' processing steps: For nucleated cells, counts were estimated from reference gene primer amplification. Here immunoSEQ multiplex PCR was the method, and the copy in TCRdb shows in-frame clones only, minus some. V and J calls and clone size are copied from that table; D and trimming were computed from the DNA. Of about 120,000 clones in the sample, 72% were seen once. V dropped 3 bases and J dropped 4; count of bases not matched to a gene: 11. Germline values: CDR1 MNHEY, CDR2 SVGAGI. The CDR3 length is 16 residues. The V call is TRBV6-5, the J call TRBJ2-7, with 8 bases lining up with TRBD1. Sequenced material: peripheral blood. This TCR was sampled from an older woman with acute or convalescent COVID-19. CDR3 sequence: CASSYQTGARGYEQYF. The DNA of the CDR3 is TGTGCCAGCAGTTATCAGACAGGGGCCCGGGGTTACGAGCAGTACTTC.